This T cell receptor beta chain is from a study of neurological immune-mediated disorders. TCRdb recomputed calls from the 5' RACE reads with MiXCR, one row per CDR3 protein. The sample holds 20,000 to 30,000 distinct CDR3 sequences; roughly 2.7% are singletons and the top ten take around 2%. This clonotype showed up many times. V lost 11 bases and J lost 6, with 14 bases in between. Germline assignment: CDR1 SGHDN and CDR2 FVKESK. The CDR3 contains 11 residues. The sequencing input was PBMCs. The sequence derives from a woman aged 50 to 60 with multiple sclerosis. This chain joins TRBV14 and TRBJ2-7; D is possibly TRBD1 (6 bases). CDR3 sequence (DNA): TGTGCCTCAGGGGCAGCAGGCGAGCAGTACTTC. It translates to CASGAAGEQYF.